The T cell receptor (beta chain) under discussion was sequenced for a study of human T cells and chemical hapten exposure (dated by TCRdb to the early 2020s). Notes on the research overall: For sensitization, 2% DPC in acetone was applied to an approximately 2 cm by approximately 2 cm area of upper inner arm skin. Throughout the approximately 25-week study period, patients were also given weekly therapeutic DPC doses on the scalp. Patch testing on the upper back used Finn chambers containing 0.01% DPC, with scoring done after 6 days according to International Contact Dermatitis Research Group standards. The patient cohort, mostly female, included alopecia areata with under or over 50% scalp involvement, alopecia totalis and alopecia universalis. Libraries were pooled for sequencing, and per-sample TCR yields varied mainly because of small differences in library volumes within the pool. This study followed changes in the peripheral blood TCR repertoire in vivo during primary and secondary sensitization of alopecia patients to the hapten diphenylcyclopropenone (DPC). Blood samples were taken from patients before sensitization (week 0) and at 2, 6 and about 24 weeks after DPC sensitization. Blood for TCR sequencing was provided by twenty-nine alopecia patients at one to four time points (pre-sensitization, 2, 6 and 24 weeks).

At least ten counts were recorded for this clonotype. Its cognate antigen has yet to be identified. Qualities for individual bases were not recorded, and no much larger clone is one base off. The receptor library was made with RACE. The sample was run on a NextSeq 500. During library preparation, unique molecular identifiers were attached to individual cDNA molecules so that TCRs could be counted in a quantitative, reproducible way. From each blood RNA sample, both TCR alpha and TCR beta chains were sequenced. The source study handled its data this way. The median number of TCRs per sample was roughly 94,000, ranging from about 23,224 to 750,000. The Decombinator software suite was used to annotate V, J and CDR3 in the TCR reads. Every sample was subsampled to the same number of TCRs (28,000) for the PS versus PT1 abundance plots. TCRs were defined as expanded if absent before sensitization and observed at least eight times at the 2-week time point. TCRdb ran its own pipeline on the public reads, namely fastp trimming at Q25 and MiXCR clone calling, and kept in-frame beta chains. Rows with a matching CDR3 protein are joined into one entry that keeps the most common DNA and genes. TCRdb's processing, not the study's, gives the V and J calls here. A total of roughly 380,000 distinct CDR3 sequences appear in this sample, more than 4.5% of them only once. Around 2.6% of the sample is held by the ten biggest clonotypes.

What the time point label conveys for this sample: pre-sensitization, week 0. The intended sense of this specimen's treatment or condition label: therapeutic diphenylcyclopropenone sensitization with weekly scalp DPC. At each patch-test visit, blood was drawn before the patch test was applied. Patients were eligible if aged 18 to 70, diagnosed with alopecia and judged suitable for DPC therapy, and pregnant patients were excluded. Total RNA was isolated from unfractionated whole blood collected in Tempus Blood RNA tubes. Measured from the cysteine to the phenylalanine, the CDR3 is 15 residues long. Of the read, only the CDR3 DNA is kept; its 45 bases are in frame from base 1. At the junction V is shortened by 3 bases and J by 4 bases, with 13 bases in between. Via the germline V gene, CDR1 is MDHEN and CDR2 SYDVKM. The paper as a whole reports these results and caveats: After repeated subsampling, changes were observed in the strength of the expansion versus patch-test correlation and in the threshold at which the correlation became significant. The number of PT1 expanded TCRs positively correlated with patch test score, significant at thresholds 8, 16 and 32 but not 4. Significantly more large CDR3 similarity clusters were formed by expanded TCRs than by pre-sensitization or healthy control sets, consistent with antigen-driven responses. DPC sensitization did not change the number of TCRs with a frequency above 1 in 1000, and there was no evidence of changes in global repertoire structure. Because every patient had alopecia, a presumed autoimmune disease, the patients' immune response might differ from that of healthy individuals.

The sequence joins TRBV28 to TRBJ1-5; the D segment could be TRBD1, given 5 matching bases. This sample comprised whole blood, obtained in connection with sensitization to the hapten diphenylcyclopropenone (DPC). The sequence came from a woman aged 45-65 years with alopecia areata. Some clones in this sample may be carry-over from other donors' samples. CDR3 sequence: CASSLGFEGNQPQHF. The bases read TGTGCCAGCAGTTTGGGGTTCGAGGGGAATCAGCCCCAGCATTTT.